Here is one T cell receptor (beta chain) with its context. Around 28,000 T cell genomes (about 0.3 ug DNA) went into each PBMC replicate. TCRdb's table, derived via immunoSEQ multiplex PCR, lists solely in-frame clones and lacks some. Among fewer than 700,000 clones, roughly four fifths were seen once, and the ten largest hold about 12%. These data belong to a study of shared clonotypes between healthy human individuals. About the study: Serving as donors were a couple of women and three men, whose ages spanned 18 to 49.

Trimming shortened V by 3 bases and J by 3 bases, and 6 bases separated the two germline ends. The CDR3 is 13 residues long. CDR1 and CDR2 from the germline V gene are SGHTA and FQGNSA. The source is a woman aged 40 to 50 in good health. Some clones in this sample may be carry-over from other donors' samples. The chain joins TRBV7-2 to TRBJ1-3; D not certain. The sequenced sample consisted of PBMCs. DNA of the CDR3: TGTGCCAGCAGCTTCCCGGTTGGAAACACCATATATTTT. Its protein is CASSFPVGNTIYF.